Below are 15 T cell receptor beta chains sequenced from a single sample in a study of blood T cell repertoires in COVID-19. The table came from immunoSEQ multiplex PCR; TCRdb's copy has only in-frame clones and leaves some out. In the table there are 240,000 or so clones, more than 85% of which are singletons. Sequenced: peripheral blood. These receptors were obtained from a woman aged 70 to 79 with active or convalescent COVID-19.

The sample holds one count of this clone. V gene TRBV7-9 combines with J gene TRBJ1-5; no reliable D call. The CDR3 is made up of 15 amino acids. V was trimmed by 5 bases and J by 2 bases, leaving 13 bases between them. Germline V CDR1 and CDR2: SEHNR, FQNEAQ (reference sequence). The DNA for the CDR3 is TGTGCCAGCAGCCCGCCCGGTTCTGGCAATCAGCCCCAGCATTTT. Its translation: CASSPPGSGNQPQHF.

This chain joins TRBV14 and TRBJ1-1; D might be TRBD1 (6 bases). From germline, CDR1 is SGHDN and CDR2 FVKESK. This CDR3 region has 15 residues. Trimming took off 1 base at V and 4 bases at J, with 13 bases between the two ends. DNA of the CDR3: TGTGCCAGCAGCCAAGTACAGGGCTGGAGCACTGAAGCTTTCTTT. It specifies CASSQVQGWSTEAFF.

V usage is TRBV24-1 and J usage is TRBJ2-3, with 7 positions matching TRBD1. The CDR3 has 15 residues. Germline CDR1 is KGHDR and CDR2 is SFDVKD. Trimming removed 3 bases from V and 9 bases from J; junction bases left unmatched: 11. CDR3 bases: TGTGCCACCAGTGATCCAGTAAAGACAGGGCTCACGCAGTATTTT. As protein: CATSDPVKTGLTQYF.

This clone was counted once. The chain recombines TRBV15 with TRBJ2-5, with a possible D match to TRBD2 (6 bases). The length of the CDR3 is 13 residues. The germline V and J ends were trimmed by 5 bases and 5 bases, with 12 bases remaining between them. Germline values: CDR1 LNHNV, CDR2 YYDKDF (reference sequence). CDR3 in amino acids: CATSRGIRETQYF. CDR3 nucleotides: TGTGCCACCAGCCGGGGGATCAGGGAGACCCAGTACTTC.

A word on this clone: The sample holds other DNA sequences that translate to the same CDR3. The chain joins TRBV20-1 to TRBJ2-7; unclear D gene. The CDR3 has 11 residues. From germline, CDR1 is DFQATT and CDR2 SNEGSKA (reference sequence). The V gene lost 6 bases and the J gene lost 2 bases, with 8 bases spanning the gap. The CDR3 nucleotides are TGCAGTGCCCGGTCGGCCTACGAGCAGTACTTC. This encodes CSARSAYEQYF.

V gene TRBV14 combines with J gene TRBJ1-1; no reliable D call. CDR1 is SGHDN, CDR2 FVKESK, per germline. V was shortened by 0 bases and J by 3 bases, with 8 bases between the two germline ends. The CDR3 sequence is 14 residues long. CDR3 sequence (DNA): TGTGCCAGCAGCCAAGATATGGCCTACACTGAAGCTTTCTTT. Its protein product is CASSQDMAYTEAFF. Full variable domain (missing parts from reference TRBV14 and TRBJ1-1): EAGVTQFPSHSVIEKGQTVTLRCDPISGHDNLYWYRRVMGKEIKFLLHFVKESKQDESGMPNNRFLAERTGGTYSTLKVQPAELEDSGVYFCASSQDMAYTEAFFGQGTRLTVV.

The CDR3 DNA reads as TGTGCCAGCAGTGGGGGACTAGCGGGGATGTACAATGAGCAGTTCTTC. Protein: CASSGGLAGMYNEQFF. This chain connects TRBV7-2 to TRBJ2-1; 13 positions match TRBD2. The CDR3 consists of 16 residues. The junction had 6 bases not matched to a gene; V was cut back by 6 bases and J by 4 bases. Per the germline V gene, CDR1 is SGHTA and CDR2 is FQGNSA.

This chain uses TRBV2 with TRBJ1-4; 9 bases map to TRBD1. The CDR3 extends over 13 amino acids. The V gene's germline CDR1 is SNHLY and CDR2 FYNNEI. V dropped 10 bases and J dropped 4; count of bases not matched to a gene: 4. CDR3 bases: TGTGCCACCGGGACAGGGCTTAATGAAAAACTGTTTTTT. Translating it yields CATGTGLNEKLFF.

J is TRBJ1-5 and V is TRBV11-2; maybe TRBD1 (6 bases). Germline CDR1 SGHAT, CDR2 FQNNGV. V was shortened by 5 bases and J by 4 bases, with 12 bases between the two germline ends. The CDR3 spans 14 residues. CDR3 amino acids: CASSRDRPNQPQHF. CDR3 nucleotide sequence: TGTGCCAGCAGCCGCGACAGGCCTAATCAGCCCCAGCATTTT.

This clone was found a few times. V and J are TRBV19 and TRBJ2-3, with 11 bases aligning to TRBD2. Trimming at V came to 3 bases and at J to 3 bases, leaving 8 bases not matched to a gene. From germline, CDR1 is LNHDA and CDR2 SQIVND (reference sequence). The CDR3 length is 17 residues. The DNA of the CDR3 is TGTGCCAGTAGTATCTTGGTAGCGGGGGGGCGTACAGATACGCAGTATTTT. Its translation is CASSILVAGGRTDTQYF.

The J gene is TRBJ1-1, the V gene TRBV5-1; no reliable D call. Deletions cut 4 bases from V and 1 base from J, with 8 bases between. Looked up from germline, CDR1 is SGHRS and CDR2 is YFSETQ. The CDR3 sequence is 13 residues long. CDR3 nucleotide sequence: TGCGCCAGCAGCGCCGACTGGAACACTGAAGCTTTCTTT. Protein sequence: CASSADWNTEAFF.

The CDR3 region has the DNA TGTGCCAGCAGCCCCTTCGCTAGCGGGGTCACCGGGGAGCTGTTTTTT. Amino acids: CASSPFASGVTGELFF. The chain carries TRBV5-4 and TRBJ2-2; 9 bases align to TRBD2. Trimming at V came to 4 bases and at J to 4 bases, leaving 8 bases not matched to a gene. Germline CDR1 and CDR2: SGHNT and YYREEE (reference sequence). CDR3 length: 16 amino acids. The whole variable domain, remainder taken from reference TRBV5-4 and TRBJ2-2, is ETGVTQSPTHLIKTRGQQVTLRCSSQSGHNTVSWYQQALGQGPQFIFQYYREEENGRGNFPPRFSGLQFPNYSSELNVNALELDDSALYLCASSPFASGVTGELFFGEGSRLTVL.

The chain uses TRBV6-5 and TRBJ1-5; no definite D call. The CDR3 loop spans 13 amino acids. Trimming left V 3 bases short and J 9 bases short, with 12 bases between. Per the germline V gene, CDR1 is MNHEY and CDR2 is SVGAGI. Here the CDR3 DNA reads TGTGCCAGCAGTTATGGGCCTTCTGGGCCCCAGCATTTT. Protein sequence: CASSYGPSGPQHF.

This clone has a single count. The chain couples TRBV29-1 to TRBJ2-2; the D gene is possibly TRBD2 (6 bases). Germline assignment: CDR1 SQVTM and CDR2 ANQGSEA. The CDR3 totals 14 residues. Trimming took off 6 bases at V and 8 bases at J, with 19 bases between the two ends. CDR3 coding DNA: TGCAGCGTGAGGACTAACGCCGACTCGGGGGAGCTGTTTTTT. Its translation is CSVRTNADSGELFF.

This sequence joins TRBV12-3 or TRBV12-4 and TRBJ1-4, with no clear D. The ends were cut back, 6 bases at V and 0 bases at J, with 5 bases in the middle. This CDR3 region has 13 residues. CDR3 nucleotides: TGTGCCAGCAGAGCTGCAACTAATGAAAAACTGTTTTTT. This sequence encodes CASRAATNEKLFF.